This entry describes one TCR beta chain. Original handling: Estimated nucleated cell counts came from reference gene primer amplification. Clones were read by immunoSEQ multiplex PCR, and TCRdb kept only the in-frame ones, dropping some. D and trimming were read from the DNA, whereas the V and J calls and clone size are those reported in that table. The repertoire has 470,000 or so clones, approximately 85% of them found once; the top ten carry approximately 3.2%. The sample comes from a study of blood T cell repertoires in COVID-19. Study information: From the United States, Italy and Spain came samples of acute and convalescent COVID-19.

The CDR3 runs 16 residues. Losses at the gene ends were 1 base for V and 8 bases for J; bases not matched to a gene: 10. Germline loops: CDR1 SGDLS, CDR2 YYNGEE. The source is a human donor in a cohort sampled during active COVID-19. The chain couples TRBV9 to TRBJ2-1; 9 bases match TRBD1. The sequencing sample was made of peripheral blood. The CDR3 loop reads CASSVSGTGSSDEQFF. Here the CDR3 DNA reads TGTGCCAGCAGCGTAAGCGGGACAGGGTCCAGCGATGAGCAGTTCTTC.